This T cell receptor (beta chain) was captured in a study of T cells in localized non-small cell lung cancer. Study findings and constraints: There was higher T cell clonality in uninvolved adjacent lung than in tumor, and it was highest there. Among the top 100 tumor clones, a median around 57 appeared in adjacent lung. A denser population of T cells in blood accompanied longer overall survival. Heterogeneity within the tumor remains possible, as just one region underwent sequencing.

As for this clone: Antigen unknown.

V lost 2 bases, J lost 0 bases, and 17 bases lay in between. This CDR3 spans 18 amino acids. Germline CDR1 MDHEN, CDR2 SYDVKM. Sequencing used immunoSEQ multiplex PCR; TCRdb keeps in-frame clones, though not all of them. Of around 23,000 clones in the sample, over 75% were seen once. The source of this sequence is a male donor aged 60 or over with stage II lung adenocarcinoma. The sequences come from peripheral blood mononuclear cells, collected before any cancer treatment. The J gene is TRBJ2-4, the V gene TRBV28; a possible D gene is TRBD1 (5 bases). The chain's CDR3 is CASSLRLDSLLAKNIQYF. CDR3 nucleotides: TGTGCCAGCAGTTTACGGCTCGACAGTCTTCTAGCCAAAAACATTCAGTACTTC.